This T cell receptor beta chain stems from a study of blood T cell repertoires in COVID-19. The CDR3 totals 13 residues. Germline V gene data show CDR1 as SQVTM and CDR2 as ANQGSEA. V was pared by 4 bases and J by 8 bases, with 9 bases of the junction left unmatched. In the study's own analysis: Amplified reference gene primers provided the basis for estimating nucleated cell counts. Clones were read by immunoSEQ multiplex PCR, and TCRdb kept only the in-frame ones, dropping some. V and J calls and clone size are copied from that table; D and trimming were computed from the DNA. The repertoire holds some 48,000 clones, roughly 88% seen once, with 3% to 3.5% in the top ten.

The chain couples TRBV29-1 to TRBJ1-2, with 8 positions matching TRBD1. The source is a man aged 45 to 65 with active COVID-19. The sequencing sample was made of peripheral blood. CDR3 DNA: TGCAGCGTTGGCTCTCAGGGGGCTGGGGGCTACACCTTC. It specifies CSVGSQGAGGYTF.